The next 10 T cell receptor beta chains were all read from a single sample in a study of blood T cell repertoires in COVID-19 (TCRdb year 2020). Library preparation used the immunoSEQ multiplex PCR assay. This immuneACCESS table, as held by TCRdb, lists in-frame sequences with V and J called but not all clones. Of the missing ones, under half trace to an unresolved V gene in checked studies; the others have no known cause. This sample has around 250,000 clones in its table, and approximately 81% of those were observed once. Together, the top ten hold roughly 3% of the sample. The specimen was peripheral blood. Every receptor here comes from a woman aged 18-29 years with acute or convalescent COVID-19.

This clone was detected only once. This rearrangement joins TRBV7-8 to TRBJ1-1; D is possibly TRBD1 (5 bases). This CDR3 comprises 15 residues. Germline V gene data show CDR1 as SGHVS and CDR2 as FQNEAQ. Trimming left V 1 base short and J 2 bases short, with 11 bases between. CDR3 amino acids: CASSLGAGYNTEAFF. DNA for the CDR3: TGTGCCAGCAGCTTAGGGGCAGGGTACAACACTGAAGCTTTCTTT. The variable domain in full, completed from reference TRBV7-8 and TRBJ1-1, reads GAGVSQSPRYKVAKRGQDVALRCDPISGHVSLFWYQQALGQGPEFLTYFQNEAQLDKSGLPSDRFFAERPEGSVSTLKIQRTQQEDSAVYLCASSLGAGYNTEAFFGQGTRLTVV.

The chain is built from TRBV7-3 and TRBJ1-4, with a tentative D call TRBD1 (6 bases). Germline V gene data show CDR1 as SGHTA and CDR2 as FQGTGA. The V gene lost 3 bases and the J gene lost 3 bases, with 11 bases spanning the gap. The CDR3 contains 15 residues. The CDR3: CASSLVGASNEKLFF. For the CDR3, the DNA is TGTGCCAGCAGCTTGGTGGGGGCTTCTAATGAAAAACTGTTTTTT. Together with reference TRBV7-3 and TRBJ1-4, the CDR3 gives the full variable domain: GAGVSQTPSNKVTEKGKYVELRCDPISGHTALYWYRQSLGQGPEFLIYFQGTGAADDSGLPNDRFFAVRPEGSVSTLKIQRTERGDSAVYLCASSLVGASNEKLFFGSGTQLSVL.

The chain links TRBV19 to TRBJ1-5; D possibly corresponds to TRBD1 (6 bases). Trimming removed 6 bases from V and 2 bases from J, with 8 bases in between. Per germline, CDR1 LNHDA and CDR2 SQIVND (reference sequence). CDR3 length equals 13 residues. The CDR3 bases are TGTGCCAGTAGGAGACAGGGCAATCAGCCCCAGCATTTT. Its protein is CASRRQGNQPQHF.

This clone has a single count. The chain has TRBV7-2 and TRBJ2-3, with 7 bases matching TRBD1. This CDR3 spans 16 amino acids. The junction had 8 bases not matched to a gene; V was cut back by 4 bases and J by 1 base. Germline assignment: CDR1 SGHTA and CDR2 FQGNSA. The CDR3 coding sequence is TGTGCCAGCAGCTCATCAGGGACAGTGGGCACAGATACGCAGTATTTT. Protein sequence: CASSSSGTVGTDTQYF.

This chain connects TRBV18 to TRBJ1-1; D is possibly TRBD1 (5 bases). This CDR3 spans 15 amino acids. Germline loops: CDR1 KGHSH, CDR2 LQKENI. Deletions cut 2 bases from V and 1 base from J, with 11 bases between. The CDR3 protein is CASSPGGVGNTEAFF. CDR3 coding DNA: TGTGCCAGCTCACCAGGGGGGGTAGGGAACACTGAAGCTTTCTTT.

As DNA, the CDR3 is TGTGCCACCAGTGTTGGGGGCGCGTACAATGAGCAGTTCTTC. This encodes CATSVGGAYNEQFF. The rearrangement links TRBV24-1 to TRBJ2-1; TRBD1 is a possible D gene (6 bases). Germline-derived CDR1 and CDR2 are KGHDR and SFDVKD. V gave up 5 bases and J gave up 4 bases, with 11 bases separating them. The CDR3 covers 14 residues.

This clone was seen more than once but under ten times. The genes are TRBV9 and TRBJ2-6; D remains ambiguous. Germline CDR1 SGDLS, CDR2 YYNGEE. The CDR3 contains 15 residues. With 3 bases removed from V and 0 bases from J, the gap between germline ends came to 7 bases. CDR3 DNA sequence: TGTGCCAGCAGCGAGCGTAGCTCTGGGGCCAACGTCCTGACTTTC. It translates to CASSERSSGANVLTF.

The chain employs TRBV25-1 and TRBJ1-2; perhaps TRBD1 as D (5 bases). The CDR3 extends over 16 amino acids. The germline V gene encodes CDR1 MGHDK and CDR2 SYGVNS. The germline V and J ends were trimmed by 6 bases and 6 bases, with 23 bases remaining between them. The CDR3 nucleotides are TGTGCCAGCAGCCACCAATTGATGGGGGGATGGAATGGCTACACCTTC. Translated, it gives CASSHQLMGGWNGYTF.

The gene calls are TRBV6-2 or TRBV6-3 and TRBJ2-2; 15 bases are shared with TRBD2. The CDR3 sequence is 17 residues long. V gave up 2 bases and J gave up 3 bases; unmatched junction bases: 1. Germline V gene data show CDR1 as MNHEY and CDR2 as SVGEGT. The CDR3 here is CASSYGTSGRYTGELFF. CDR3 nucleotides: TGTGCCAGCAGTTACGGGACTAGCGGGAGGTACACCGGGGAGCTGTTTTTT.

The chain combines TRBV6-2 or TRBV6-3 with TRBJ1-6; D perhaps matches TRBD1 (6 bases). The CDR3 spans 15 residues. V lost 2 bases, J lost 9 bases, and 14 bases lay in between. The germline CDR1 and CDR2 sequences are MNHEY and SVGEGT. The CDR3 region is CASSYGGQTFSPLHF. In DNA, the CDR3 is TGTGCCAGCAGTTACGGTGGACAGACTTTTTCACCCCTCCACTTT.